Listed below are T cell receptor beta chains from one sample, sequenced in a study of shared clonotypes between healthy human individuals. Data came from immunoSEQ multiplex PCR; TCRdb stores just in-frame clones and leaves some out. The sample has a few million clones; approximately 94% are singletons. The sequencing sample was made of naive CD4+ T cells sorted from blood. The receptors derive from a man between 18 and 35 years old in good health. Each CDR3 is given with its conserved first and last residue. Each record gives: D gene, clone size, J gene, V gene, CDR3 protein, CDR3 DNA. D genes are given only for firm matches. For some rows the clone size is stated as once, few or many, or as a class when expanded; others skip it.

d_gene: .; abundance: .; j_gene: TRBJ1-1; v_gene: TRBV5-1; CDR3aa: CASSQGPEGNTEAFF; CDR3nt: TGCGCCAGCAGCCAAGGCCCTGAGGGGAACACTGAAGCTTTCTTT
d_gene: .; abundance: .; j_gene: TRBJ2-1; v_gene: TRBV7-9; CDR3aa: CASSPAPSYNEQFF; CDR3nt: TGTGCCAGCAGCCCCGCCCCCTCGTACAATGAGCAGTTCTTC
d_gene: .; abundance: .; j_gene: TRBJ2-1; v_gene: TRBV11-3; CDR3aa: CASSSGAYNEQFF; CDR3nt: TGTGCCAGCAGCAGCGGTGCCTACAATGAGCAGTTCTTC
d_gene: TRBD2; abundance: .; j_gene: TRBJ2-7; v_gene: TRBV10-3; CDR3aa: CAISWTSGNYEQYF; CDR3nt: TGTGCCATCAGCTGGACTAGCGGAAATTACGAGCAGTACTTC
d_gene: .; abundance: .; j_gene: TRBJ2-2; v_gene: TRBV7-3; CDR3aa: CASSLGGYPGELFF; CDR3nt: TGTGCCAGCAGCCTAGGGGGGTACCCCGGGGAGCTGTTTTTT
d_gene: TRBD2; abundance: .; j_gene: TRBJ2-5; v_gene: TRBV5-1; CDR3aa: CASSLGLAGAGGETQYF; CDR3nt: TGCGCCAGCAGCTTGGGACTAGCGGGCGCCGGAGGGGAGACCCAGTACTTC
d_gene: TRBD1; abundance: .; j_gene: TRBJ2-7; v_gene: TRBV5-4; CDR3aa: CASSLGQGATYEQYF; CDR3nt: TGTGCCAGCAGCCTCGGACAGGGGGCCACCTACGAGCAGTACTTC
d_gene: .; abundance: .; j_gene: TRBJ2-3; v_gene: TRBV11-2; CDR3aa: CASSFGGADTQYF; CDR3nt: TGTGCCAGCAGCTTTGGGGGCGCAGATACGCAGTATTTT
d_gene: TRBD1; abundance: .; j_gene: TRBJ1-1; v_gene: TRBV28; CDR3aa: CASIQGQPNTEAFF; CDR3nt: TGTGCCAGCATCCAGGGACAGCCGAACACTGAAGCTTTCTTT
d_gene: .; abundance: .; j_gene: TRBJ2-7; v_gene: TRBV19; CDR3aa: CASSIPGDSYEQYF; CDR3nt: TGTGCCAGTAGTATTCCCGGAGACTCCTACGAGCAGTACTTC
d_gene: .; abundance: .; j_gene: TRBJ1-6; v_gene: TRBV6-5; CDR3aa: CASSSGQISPLHF; CDR3nt: TGTGCCAGCAGTTCCGGACAGATTTCACCCCTCCACTTT
d_gene: TRBD2; abundance: .; j_gene: TRBJ2-5; v_gene: TRBV7-2; CDR3aa: CASSLVGPSGKETQYF; CDR3nt: TGTGCCAGCAGCTTAGTGGGGCCTAGCGGAAAAGAGACCCAGTACTTC
d_gene: .; abundance: few; j_gene: TRBJ2-5; v_gene: TRBV5-5; CDR3aa: CASSLVGVQETQYF; CDR3nt: TGTGCCAGCAGCTTGGTCGGGGTACAAGAGACCCAGTACTTC
d_gene: TRBD2; abundance: .; j_gene: TRBJ2-3; v_gene: TRBV28; CDR3aa: CASSSPSSGVADTQYF; CDR3nt: TGTGCCAGCAGCTCACCTTCTAGCGGGGTAGCAGATACGCAGTATTTT
d_gene: .; abundance: .; j_gene: TRBJ2-2; v_gene: TRBV6-1; CDR3aa: CASSELYTGELFF; CDR3nt: TGTGCCAGCAGTGAATTGTACACCGGGGAGCTGTTTTTT
d_gene: TRBD1; abundance: .; j_gene: TRBJ2-5; v_gene: TRBV5-4; CDR3aa: CASSSRDRGLQETQYF; CDR3nt: TGTGCCAGCAGCTCCCGGGACAGGGGTTTACAAGAGACCCAGTACTTC
d_gene: .; abundance: once; j_gene: TRBJ1-6; v_gene: TRBV9; CDR3aa: CASSDTGTSYNSPLHF; CDR3nt: TGTGCCAGCAGTGATACCGGGACCTCCTATAATTCACCCCTCCACTTT
d_gene: .; abundance: few; j_gene: TRBJ2-1; v_gene: TRBV20-1; CDR3aa: CSARMVNEQFF; CDR3nt: TGCAGTGCTAGAATGGTTAATGAGCAGTTCTTC
d_gene: .; abundance: .; j_gene: TRBJ2-3; v_gene: TRBV5-1; CDR3aa: CASSILPGSSTDTQYF; CDR3nt: TGCGCCAGCAGCATTCTACCGGGATCAAGCACAGATACGCAGTATTTT
d_gene: .; abundance: .; j_gene: TRBJ2-4; v_gene: TRBV19; CDR3aa: CASSIQVVIAKNIQYF; CDR3nt: TGTGCCAGTAGTATACAGGTTGTGATAGCCAAAAACATTCAGTACTTC
d_gene: .; abundance: .; j_gene: TRBJ2-2; v_gene: TRBV19; CDR3aa: CASRGHQNTGELFF; CDR3nt: TGTGCCAGTAGGGGACACCAGAACACCGGGGAGCTGTTTTTT
d_gene: .; abundance: .; j_gene: TRBJ1-5; v_gene: TRBV6-4; CDR3aa: CASSGGSNQPQHF; CDR3nt: TGTGCCAGCAGTGGGGGTAGCAATCAGCCCCAGCATTTT